This section outlines one T cell receptor beta chain sequence together with its context. This sample was included in a study of blood T cell repertoires in COVID-19. TCRdb's copy holds only in-frame clones and misses some; the assay was immunoSEQ multiplex PCR. Found here are about 120,000 clones, roughly 84% of them singletons; the top ten hold roughly 3.9%. The V gene's germline CDR1 is SGHTA and CDR2 FQGNSA. V was pared by 6 bases and J by 1 base, with 7 bases of the junction left unmatched. The CDR3 contains 15 residues. The TCR originated in a woman under 40 who had recovered from COVID-19. The V and J genes are TRBV7-2 and TRBJ2-3; 7 bases map to TRBD2. The sample comprised PBMCs or T cells enriched from blood (not recorded which). In DNA form, the CDR3 reads TGTGCCAGCAGGACTAGCCCCACAGGCACAGATACGCAGTATTTT. It yields the protein CASRTSPTGTDTQYF.